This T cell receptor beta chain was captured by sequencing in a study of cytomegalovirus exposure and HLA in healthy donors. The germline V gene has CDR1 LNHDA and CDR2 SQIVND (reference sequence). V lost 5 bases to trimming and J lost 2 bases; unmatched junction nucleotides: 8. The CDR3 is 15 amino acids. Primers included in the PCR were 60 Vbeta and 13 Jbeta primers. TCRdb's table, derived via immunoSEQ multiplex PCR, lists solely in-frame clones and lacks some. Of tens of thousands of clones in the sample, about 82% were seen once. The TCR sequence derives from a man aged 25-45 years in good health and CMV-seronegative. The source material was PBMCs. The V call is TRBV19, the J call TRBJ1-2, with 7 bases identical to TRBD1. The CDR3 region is CASSSSGQPNYGYTF. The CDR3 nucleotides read TGTGCCAGTAGTTCTTCGGGACAGCCAAACTATGGCTACACCTTC.